These T cell receptor beta chains were read from a single sample in a study of blood T cell repertoires in COVID-19. The table came from immunoSEQ multiplex PCR; TCRdb's copy has only in-frame clones and leaves some out. This sample has about 52,000 clones; roughly 89% occur once, and the top ten carry 9%. The sequenced sample was peripheral blood. These receptors all come from a man older than 75 with active or convalescent COVID-19. CDR3s include the opening cysteine and the closing phenylalanine or tryptophan. Each record gives: D gene, J gene, CDR3 length, clone size, V gene, CDR3 DNA, CDR3 protein. The D gene is left open where the match is weak. Not every row has a clone size; where given, it reads once, few, many or a size class.

>TRBD2|TRBJ2-3|14|-|TRBV7-2
TGTGCCAGCAGCTGGACTAGCGGCACAGATACGCAGTATTTT
CASSWTSGTDTQYF
>TRBD1|TRBJ1-2|15|-|TRBV5-4
TGTGCCAGCAGCGAACTAGGGGACAGGGGGAATGGCTACACCTTC
CASSELGDRGNGYTF
>-|TRBJ2-3|13|-|TRBV3-1/TRBV3-2
TGTGCCAGCAGCCAAGATTATCCAGATACGCAGTATTTT
CASSQDYPDTQYF
>-|TRBJ1-3|15|-|TRBV27
TGTGCCAGACTAGACAGGCCCTCCGATGGAAACACCATATATTTT
CARLDRPSDGNTIYF
>-|TRBJ2-1|15|-|TRBV28
TGTGCCAGCAGTCCAACAGGGATAATCTACAATGAGCAGTTCTTC
CASSPTGIIYNEQFF
>-|TRBJ2-7|14|-|TRBV18
TGTGCCAGCTTCCCAGGAGGGGGGGCCTACGAGCAGTACTTC
CASFPGGGAYEQYF
>TRBD1|TRBJ2-1|15|-|TRBV6-2/TRBV6-3
TGTGCCAGCAGTTCGGGACAGGGGAGGGTGGATGAGCAGTTCTTC
CASSSGQGRVDEQFF
>TRBD1|TRBJ2-7|14|few|TRBV30
TGTGCCTGCTCTCCGGGACAGTTTTCCTACGAGCAGTACTTC
CACSPGQFSYEQYF
>-|TRBJ1-2|14|-|TRBV28
TGTGCCAGCAGTTTGGGTTCGGGTAGTTATGGCTACACCTTC
CASSLGSGSYGYTF
>TRBD2|TRBJ2-5|16|-|TRBV5-4
TGTGCCAGCAGCTTGGGGGTCGGCGGGGGCCAAGAGACCCAGTACTTC
CASSLGVGGGQETQYF
>TRBD1|TRBJ1-4|14|-|TRBV27
TGTGCCAGCAGTCCGCGACAGGGAAGGGAAAAACTGTTTTTT
CASSPRQGREKLFF
>TRBD1|TRBJ1-1|15|-|TRBV14
TGTGCCAGCAGCCCTGGACAGGCTGGGAACACTGAAGCTTTCTTT
CASSPGQAGNTEAFF
>-|TRBJ2-2|14|-|TRBV3-1/TRBV3-2
TGTGCCAGCAGCCGAAGCGGGAACACCGGGGAGCTGTTTTTT
CASSRSGNTGELFF
>-|TRBJ2-5|14|-|TRBV29-1
TGCAGCGCTGGGAGGGGGTCGGACAGAGGGACCCAGTACTTC
CSAGRGSDRGTQYF
>-|TRBJ2-7|13|-|TRBV6-5
TGTGCCAGCAGATCACTAAAACCCTACGAGCAGTACTTC
CASRSLKPYEQYF
>-|TRBJ1-2|13|-|TRBV28
TGTGCCACCAATAGATCACCTAACTATGGCTACACCTTC
CATNRSPNYGYTF
>-|TRBJ2-5|14|-|TRBV3-1/TRBV3-2
TGTGCCAGCAGCCAAGGGAGTAACCAAGAGACCCAGTACTTC
CASSQGSNQETQYF
>-|TRBJ2-7|13|-|TRBV28
TGTGCCAGCAGTGTCAGGGTAGCTGGCGAGCAGTACTTC
CASSVRVAGEQYF
>TRBD2|TRBJ2-1|16|once|TRBV24-1
TGTGCCACCAGCGGGACTAGCGGGAAAGGTCGAAATGAGCAGTTCTTC
CATSGTSGKGRNEQFF
>-|TRBJ1-1|15|-|TRBV6-5
TGTGCCAGCAGTTCCCAGGGTATGGGGGGCACTGAAGCTTTCTTT
CASSSQGMGGTEAFF